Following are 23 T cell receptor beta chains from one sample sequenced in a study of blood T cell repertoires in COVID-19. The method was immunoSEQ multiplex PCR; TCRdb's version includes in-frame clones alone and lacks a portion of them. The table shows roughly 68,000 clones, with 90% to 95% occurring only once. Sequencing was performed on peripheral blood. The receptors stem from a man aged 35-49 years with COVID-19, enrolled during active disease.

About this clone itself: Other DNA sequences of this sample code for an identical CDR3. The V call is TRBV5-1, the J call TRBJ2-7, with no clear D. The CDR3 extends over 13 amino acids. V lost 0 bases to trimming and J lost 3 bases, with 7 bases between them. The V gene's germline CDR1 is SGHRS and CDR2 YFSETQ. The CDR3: CASSLDRSYEQYF. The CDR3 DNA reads TGCGCCAGCAGCTTGGATCGGAGCTACGAGCAGTACTTC.

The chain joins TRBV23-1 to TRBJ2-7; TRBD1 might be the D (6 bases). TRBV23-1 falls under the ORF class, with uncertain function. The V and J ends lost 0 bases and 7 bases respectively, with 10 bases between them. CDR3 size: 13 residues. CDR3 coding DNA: TGCGCCAGCAGTCAATCGACAGGCGGTGAGCAGTACTTC. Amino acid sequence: CASSQSTGGEQYF.

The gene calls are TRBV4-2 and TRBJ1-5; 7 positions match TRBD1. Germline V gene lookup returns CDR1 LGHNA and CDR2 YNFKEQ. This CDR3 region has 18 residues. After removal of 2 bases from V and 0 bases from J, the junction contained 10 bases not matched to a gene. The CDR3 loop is CASSQRRQGSDSNQPQHF. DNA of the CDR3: TGTGCCAGCAGCCAAAGAAGACAGGGTAGTGATAGCAATCAGCCCCAGCATTTT.

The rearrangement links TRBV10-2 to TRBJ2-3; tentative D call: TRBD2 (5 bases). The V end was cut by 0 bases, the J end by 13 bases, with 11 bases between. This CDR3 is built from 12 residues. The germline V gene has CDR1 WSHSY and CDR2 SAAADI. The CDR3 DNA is TGCGCCAGCAGTGAGTCCGTCTCTAGCAAGTATTTT. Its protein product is CASSESVSSKYF.

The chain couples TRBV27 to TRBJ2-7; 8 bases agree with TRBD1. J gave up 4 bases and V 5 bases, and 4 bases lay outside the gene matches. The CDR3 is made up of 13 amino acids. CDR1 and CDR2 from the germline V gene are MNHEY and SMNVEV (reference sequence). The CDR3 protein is CASSPTGVYEQYF. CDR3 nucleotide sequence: TGTGCCAGCAGTCCGACAGGGGTTTACGAGCAGTACTTC.

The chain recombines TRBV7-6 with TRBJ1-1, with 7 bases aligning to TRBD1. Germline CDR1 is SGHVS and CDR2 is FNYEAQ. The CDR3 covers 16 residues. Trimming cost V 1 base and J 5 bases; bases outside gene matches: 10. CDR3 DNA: TGTGCCAGCAGCTTAGGCCCAACAGGGGTGGGTACTGAAGCTTTCTTT. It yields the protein CASSLGPTGVGTEAFF.

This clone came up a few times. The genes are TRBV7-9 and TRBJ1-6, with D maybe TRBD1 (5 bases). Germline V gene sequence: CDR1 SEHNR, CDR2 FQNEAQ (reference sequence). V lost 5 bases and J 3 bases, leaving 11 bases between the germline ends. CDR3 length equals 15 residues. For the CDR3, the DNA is TGTGCCAGCAGCGTAGGGGCTAACTATAATTCACCCCTCCACTTT. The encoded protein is CASSVGANYNSPLHF.

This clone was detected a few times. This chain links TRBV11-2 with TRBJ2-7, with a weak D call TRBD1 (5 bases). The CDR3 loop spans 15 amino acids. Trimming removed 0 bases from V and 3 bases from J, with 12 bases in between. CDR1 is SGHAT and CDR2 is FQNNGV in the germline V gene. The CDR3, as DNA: TGTGCCAGCAGCTTAGAGCGACAGACAATCTACGAGCAGTACTTC. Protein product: CASSLERQTIYEQYF.

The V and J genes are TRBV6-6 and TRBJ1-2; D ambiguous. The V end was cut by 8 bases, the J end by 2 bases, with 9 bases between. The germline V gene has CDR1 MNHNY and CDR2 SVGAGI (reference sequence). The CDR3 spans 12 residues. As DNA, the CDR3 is TGTGCCAGCGGAGATGGGAACTATGGCTACACCTTC. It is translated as CASGDGNYGYTF.

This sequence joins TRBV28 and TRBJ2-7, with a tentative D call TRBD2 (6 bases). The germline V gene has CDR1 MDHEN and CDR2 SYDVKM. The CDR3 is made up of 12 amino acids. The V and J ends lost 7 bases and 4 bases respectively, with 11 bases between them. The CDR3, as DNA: TGTGCCAGCAATAGGAGGGGATACGAGCAGTACTTC. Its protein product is CASNRRGYEQYF.

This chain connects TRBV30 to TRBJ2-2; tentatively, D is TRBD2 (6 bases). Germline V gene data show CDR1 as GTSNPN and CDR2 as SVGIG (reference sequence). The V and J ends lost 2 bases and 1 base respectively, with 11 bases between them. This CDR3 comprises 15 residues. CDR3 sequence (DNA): TGTGCCTGGAGTTGGGCGGGACTGAACACCGGGGAGCTGTTTTTT. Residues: CAWSWAGLNTGELFF.

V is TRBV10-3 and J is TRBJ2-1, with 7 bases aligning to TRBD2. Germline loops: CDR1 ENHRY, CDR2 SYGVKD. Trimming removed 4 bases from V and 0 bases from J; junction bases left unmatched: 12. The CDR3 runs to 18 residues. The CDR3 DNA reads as TGTGCCATCAGTGGACAAGGGAACGGGAGGAGCTCCTACAATGAGCAGTTCTTC. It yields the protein CAISGQGNGRSSYNEQFF.

CDR3 sequence (DNA): TGTGCCAGCAGCTTAGGGTCGGGGGGGCCCACAGATACGCAGTATTTT. Translated: CASSLGSGGPTDTQYF. The chain combines TRBV11-3 with TRBJ2-3, with 8 bases that match TRBD2. The J segment lost 2 bases and the V segment lost 1 base, leaving 5 bases of the junction unmatched. Germline loops: CDR1 SGHNT, CDR2 YENEEA. This CDR3 region has 16 residues.

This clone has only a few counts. The DNA for the CDR3 is TGTGCCAGCAGATTAGAACTCCTAGCCAAAAACATTCAGTACTTC. Its translation is CASRLELLAKNIQYF. The chain has TRBV6-5 and TRBJ2-4, with D unclear. CDR3 length equals 15 residues. The V end lost 6 bases, the J end lost 0 bases, and 12 bases lay between the germline ends. Germline values: CDR1 MNHEY, CDR2 SVGAGI.

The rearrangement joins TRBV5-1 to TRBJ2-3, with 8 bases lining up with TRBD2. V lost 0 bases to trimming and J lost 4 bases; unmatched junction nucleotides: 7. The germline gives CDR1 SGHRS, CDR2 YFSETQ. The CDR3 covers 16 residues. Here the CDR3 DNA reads TGCGCCAGCAGCTTGGTCCCGGGGGGGCCGGCAGATACGCAGTATTTT. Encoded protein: CASSLVPGGPADTQYF.

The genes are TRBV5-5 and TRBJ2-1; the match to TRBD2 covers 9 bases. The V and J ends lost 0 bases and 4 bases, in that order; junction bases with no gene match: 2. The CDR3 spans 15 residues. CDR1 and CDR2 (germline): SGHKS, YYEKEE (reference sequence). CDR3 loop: CASSLVAGEYNEQFF. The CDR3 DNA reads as TGTGCCAGCAGCTTGGTAGCGGGGGAATACAATGAGCAGTTCTTC. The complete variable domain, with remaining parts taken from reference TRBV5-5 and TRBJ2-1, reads DAGVTQSPTHLIKTRGQQVTLRCSPISGHKSVSWYQQVLGQGPQFIFQYYEKEERGRGNFPDRFSARQFPNYSSELNVNALLLGDSALYLCASSLVAGEYNEQFFGPGTRLTVL.

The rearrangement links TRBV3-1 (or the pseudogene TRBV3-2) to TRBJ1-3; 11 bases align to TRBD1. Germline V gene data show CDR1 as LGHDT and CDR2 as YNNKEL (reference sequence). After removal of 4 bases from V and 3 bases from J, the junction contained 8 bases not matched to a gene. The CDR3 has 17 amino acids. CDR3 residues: CASSLGTGGVYGNTIYF. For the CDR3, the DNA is TGTGCCAGCAGCCTTGGGACAGGGGGGGTATATGGAAACACCATATATTTT.

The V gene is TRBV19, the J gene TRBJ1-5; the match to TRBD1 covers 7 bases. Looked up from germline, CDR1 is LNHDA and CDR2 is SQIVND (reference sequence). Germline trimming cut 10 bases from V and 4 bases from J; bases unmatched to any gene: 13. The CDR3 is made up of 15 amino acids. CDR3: CATEGGQPINQPQHF. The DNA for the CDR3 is TGTGCCACCGAGGGGGGACAGCCGATTAATCAGCCCCAGCATTTT.

The CDR3 DNA is TGCGCCAGCAGCTTGTCGGGACAGGTCTACGAGCAGTACTTC. Its translation is CASSLSGQVYEQYF. The J gene is TRBJ2-7, the V gene TRBV5-1, with 8 positions matching TRBD1. The CDR3 consists of 14 residues. Germline V gene data show CDR1 as SGHRS and CDR2 as YFSETQ. The ends lost 1 base at V and 3 bases at J; junction bases unmatched: 3.

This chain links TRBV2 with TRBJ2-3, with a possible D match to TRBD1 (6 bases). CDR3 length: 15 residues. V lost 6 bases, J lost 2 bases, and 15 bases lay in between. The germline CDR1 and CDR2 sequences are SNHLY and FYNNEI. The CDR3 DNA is TGTGCCAGCAGACTCACTAGGGGGACCACAGATACGCAGTATTTT. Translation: CASRLTRGTTDTQYF. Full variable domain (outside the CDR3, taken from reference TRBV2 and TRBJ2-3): EPEVTQTPSHQVTQMGQEVILRCVPISNHLYFYWYRQILGQKVEFLVSFYNNEISEKSEIFDDQFSVERPDGSNFTLKIRSTKLEDSAMYFCASRLTRGTTDTQYFGPGTRLTVL.

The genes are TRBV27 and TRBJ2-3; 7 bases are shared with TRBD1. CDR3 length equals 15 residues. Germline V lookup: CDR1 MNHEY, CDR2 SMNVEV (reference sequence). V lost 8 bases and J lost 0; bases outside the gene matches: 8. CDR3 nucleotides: TGTGCCAGCTGCCGACAGGGTACAAGCACAGATACGCAGTATTTT. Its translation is CASCRQGTSTDTQYF.

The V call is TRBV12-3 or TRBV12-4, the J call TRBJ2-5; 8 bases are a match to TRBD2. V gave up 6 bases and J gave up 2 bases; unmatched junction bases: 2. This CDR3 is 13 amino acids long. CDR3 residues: CASRLAVQETQYF. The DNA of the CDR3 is TGTGCCAGCAGACTAGCGGTACAAGAGACCCAGTACTTC.

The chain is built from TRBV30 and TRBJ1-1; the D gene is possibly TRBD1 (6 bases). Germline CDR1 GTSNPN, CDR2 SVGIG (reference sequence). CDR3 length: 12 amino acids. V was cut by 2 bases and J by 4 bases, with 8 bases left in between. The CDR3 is CAWSYRVTEAFF. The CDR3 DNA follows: TGTGCCTGGAGTTACAGGGTCACTGAAGCTTTCTTT.